The 6 T cell receptor beta chains below come from one sample, sequenced in a study of immune evolution from preneoplasia to lung adenocarcinoma. Only in-frame clones appear in the TCRdb table, and some are missing; sequencing was by immunoSEQ multiplex PCR. Of around 4,900 clones listed, about three quarters are singletons. The sequenced sample was FFPE adjacent normal lung tissue. The receptors derive from a donor at least 70 years old with lung adenocarcinoma.

The V and J genes are TRBV19 and TRBJ2-1, with TRBD2 matching 8 bases. The CDR3 totals 15 residues. Germline values: CDR1 LNHDA, CDR2 SQIVND (reference sequence). J lost 8 bases, V lost 4 bases, and 10 bases had no gene match. The CDR3: CASSTGGEGVDEQFF. The CDR3, as DNA: TGTGCCAGTAGTACCGGGGGGGAGGGCGTGGATGAGCAGTTCTTC.

J is TRBJ2-7 and V is TRBV5-1; 9 bases map to TRBD1. CDR1 is SGHRS, CDR2 YFSETQ, per germline. Unmatched junction bases numbered 5, after V lost 3 bases and J lost 4 bases. The CDR3 extends over 14 amino acids. Here the CDR3 reads CASSWTGVSYEQYF. The CDR3 DNA is TGCGCCAGCAGCTGGACAGGGGTCTCATACGAGCAGTACTTC. Full variable domain (outside the CDR3, taken from reference TRBV5-1 and TRBJ2-7): KAGVTQTPRYLIKTRGQQVTLSCSPISGHRSVSWYQQTPGQGLQFLFEYFSETQRNKGNFPGRFSGRQFSNSRSEMNVSTLELGDSALYLCASSWTGVSYEQYFGPGTRLTVT.

The chain carries TRBV6-1 and TRBJ1-1, with D unclear. Germline V gene data show CDR1 as MNHNS and CDR2 as SASEGT. V gave up 5 bases and J gave up 7 bases, with 8 bases separating them. The CDR3 runs to 11 residues. CDR3 sequence (DNA): TGTGCCAGCAGTCAGACAAATGAAGCTTTCTTT. Amino acid sequence: CASSQTNEAFF.

The V call is TRBV6-1, the J call TRBJ1-2; D is unclear. The germline V gene encodes CDR1 MNHNS and CDR2 SASEGT. The germline V and J ends were trimmed by 1 base and 3 bases, with 9 bases remaining between them. The CDR3 has 14 residues. The CDR3 DNA is TGTGCCAGCAGTGAAGGTGGGCATCACTATGGCTACACCTTC. Translated, it gives CASSEGGHHYGYTF.

The chain is built from TRBV2 and TRBJ2-5; possibly TRBD1 for D (6 bases). This CDR3 is 13 amino acids long. Trimming took 7 bases from V and 5 from J, leaving 14 bases between them. The germline CDR1 and CDR2 sequences are SNHLY and FYNNEI. CDR3 amino acids: CASMTGNGETQYF. The CDR3 bases are TGTGCCAGCATGACAGGAAACGGGGAGACCCAGTACTTC.

The J gene is TRBJ2-3, the V gene TRBV11-3; 8 positions agree with TRBD1. J was trimmed by 0 bases and V by 2 bases; bases with no gene match: 1. This CDR3 has 15 amino acids. In germline, CDR1 is SGHNT, CDR2 YENEEA. The DNA for the CDR3 is TGTGCCAGCAGCTTACGGACAGGGAGCACAGATACGCAGTATTTT. It yields the protein CASSLRTGSTDTQYF.